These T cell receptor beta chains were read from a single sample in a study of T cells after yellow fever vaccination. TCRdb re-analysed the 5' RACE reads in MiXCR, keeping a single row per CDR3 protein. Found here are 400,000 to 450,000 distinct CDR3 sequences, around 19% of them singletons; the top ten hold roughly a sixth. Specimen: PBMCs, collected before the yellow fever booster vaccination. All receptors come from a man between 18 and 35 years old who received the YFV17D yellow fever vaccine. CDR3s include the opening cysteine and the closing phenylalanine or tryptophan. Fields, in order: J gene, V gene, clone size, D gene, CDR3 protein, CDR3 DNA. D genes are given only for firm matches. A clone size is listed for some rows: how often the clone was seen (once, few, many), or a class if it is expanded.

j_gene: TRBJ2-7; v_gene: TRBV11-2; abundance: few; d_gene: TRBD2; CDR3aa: CASSFGAGLQTEQYF; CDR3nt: TGTGCCAGCAGCTTTGGCGCGGGACTACAAACCGAGCAGTACTTC
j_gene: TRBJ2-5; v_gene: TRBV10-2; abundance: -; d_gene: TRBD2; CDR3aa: CASKVGGAETQYF; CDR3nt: TGCGCCAGCAAAGTCGGGGGGGCGGAGACCCAGTACTTC
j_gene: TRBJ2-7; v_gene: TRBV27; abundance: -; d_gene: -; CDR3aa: CASSLAASTYEQYF; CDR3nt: TGTGCCAGCAGTTTGGCAGCTTCCACCTACGAGCAGTACTTC
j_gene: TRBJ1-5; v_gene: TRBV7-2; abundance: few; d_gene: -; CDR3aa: CASKSAGADNQPQHF; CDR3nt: TGTGCCAGCAAGTCGGCGGGGGCGGATAATCAGCCCCAGCATTTT
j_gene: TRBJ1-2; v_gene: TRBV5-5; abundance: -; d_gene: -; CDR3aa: CASSSSPGGDYGYTF; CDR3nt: TGTGCCAGCAGCTCCTCCCCGGGCGGGGACTATGGCTACACCTTC
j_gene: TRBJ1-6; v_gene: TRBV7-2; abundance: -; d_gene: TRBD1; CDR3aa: CASSPLTGVPLHF; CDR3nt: TGTGCCAGCAGCCCCCTGACAGGGGTGCCCCTCCACTTT
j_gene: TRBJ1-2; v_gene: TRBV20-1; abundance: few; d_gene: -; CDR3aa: CRLYWGGVRNGYTF; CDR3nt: TGCAGACTATATTGGGGGGGCGTTAGGAATGGCTACACCTTC
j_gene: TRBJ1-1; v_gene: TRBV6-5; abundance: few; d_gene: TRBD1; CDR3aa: CASSYLQGEAFF; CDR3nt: TGTGCCAGCAGTTACTTACAGGGGGAAGCTTTCTTT
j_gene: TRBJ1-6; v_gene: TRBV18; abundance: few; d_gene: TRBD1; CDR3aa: CASRQGRNSPLHF; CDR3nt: TGTGCCAGCCGACAGGGGAGGAATTCACCCCTCCACTTT
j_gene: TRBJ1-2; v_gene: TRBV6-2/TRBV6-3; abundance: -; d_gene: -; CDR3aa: CASSTGTQVYGYTF; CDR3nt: TGTGCCAGCAGTACCGGGACACAAGTCTATGGCTACACCTTC
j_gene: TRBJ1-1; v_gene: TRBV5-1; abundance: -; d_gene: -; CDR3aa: CASSLGTAMNTEAFF; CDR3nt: TGCGCCAGCAGCTTGGGGACAGCGATGAACACTGAAGCTTTCTTT
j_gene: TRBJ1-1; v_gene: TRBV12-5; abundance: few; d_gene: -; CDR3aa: CASGFADEAFF; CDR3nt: TGTGCTAGTGGTTTCGCCGATGAAGCTTTCTTT
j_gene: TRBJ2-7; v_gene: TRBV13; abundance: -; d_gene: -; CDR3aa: CASGPGVQSSSTYEQYF; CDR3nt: TGTGCCAGCGGGCCCGGGGTTCAGTCTTCATCGACCTACGAGCAGTACTTC
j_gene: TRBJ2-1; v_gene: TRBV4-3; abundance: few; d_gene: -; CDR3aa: CASSPSRGVNEQFF; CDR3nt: TGCGCCAGCAGCCCGTCCCGAGGTGTCAATGAGCAGTTCTTC
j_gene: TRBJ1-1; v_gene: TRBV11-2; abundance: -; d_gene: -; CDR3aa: CASSPSGVVGIEAFF; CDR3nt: TGTGCCAGCAGCCCATCTGGCGTTGTGGGGATCGAAGCTTTCTTT
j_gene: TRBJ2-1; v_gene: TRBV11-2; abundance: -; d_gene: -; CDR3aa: CASSLEATLSSYNEQFF; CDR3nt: TGTGCCAGCAGCTTAGAGGCCACCCTGAGCTCCTACAATGAGCAGTTCTTC
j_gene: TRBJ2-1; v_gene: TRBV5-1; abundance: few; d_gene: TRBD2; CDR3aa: CASSLAGGGNNEQFF; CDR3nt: TGCGCCAGCAGCTTAGCGGGGGGAGGTAACAATGAGCAGTTCTTC
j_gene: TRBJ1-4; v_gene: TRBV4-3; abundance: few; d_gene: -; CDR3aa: CASSQGTGGKKLFF; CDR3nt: TGCGCCAGCAGCCAAGGAACAGGAGGGAAAAAACTGTTTTTT
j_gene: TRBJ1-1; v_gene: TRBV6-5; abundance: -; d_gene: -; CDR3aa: CASSYSQKNTEAFF; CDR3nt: TGTGCCAGCAGTTACAGCCAGAAGAACACTGAAGCTTTCTTT
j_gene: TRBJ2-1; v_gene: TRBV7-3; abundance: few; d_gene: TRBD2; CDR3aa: CASSSRGGLGHEQFF; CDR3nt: TGTGCCAGCAGCTCCCGGGGGGGGCTCGGGCATGAGCAGTTCTTC
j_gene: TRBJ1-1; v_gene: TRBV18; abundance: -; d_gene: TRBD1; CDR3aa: CASHRGQNTEAFF; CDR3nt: TGTGCCAGCCACAGGGGCCAAAACACTGAAGCTTTCTTT
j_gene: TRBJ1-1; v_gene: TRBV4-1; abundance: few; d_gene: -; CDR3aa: CASSQYLQGEAFF; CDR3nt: TGCGCCAGCAGCCAATACCTACAGGGTGAAGCTTTCTTT
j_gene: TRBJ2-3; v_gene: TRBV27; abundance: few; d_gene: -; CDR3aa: CASSLSGNTDTQYF; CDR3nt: TGTGCCAGCAGTTTAAGCGGAAACACAGATACGCAGTATTTT
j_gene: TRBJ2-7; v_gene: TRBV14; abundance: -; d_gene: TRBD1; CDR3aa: CASSPDRGPPYEQYF; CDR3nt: TGTGCCAGCAGCCCGGACAGGGGGCCCCCCTACGAGCAGTACTTC
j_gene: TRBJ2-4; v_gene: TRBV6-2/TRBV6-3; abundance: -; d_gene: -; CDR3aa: CASSFSGAENIQYF; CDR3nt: TGTGCCAGCAGTTTTTCCGGGGCCGAAAACATTCAGTACTTC
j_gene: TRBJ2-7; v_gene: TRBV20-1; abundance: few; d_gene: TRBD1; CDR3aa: CSARQGAYEQYF; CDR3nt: TGCAGTGCTAGACAGGGGGCCTACGAGCAGTACTTC
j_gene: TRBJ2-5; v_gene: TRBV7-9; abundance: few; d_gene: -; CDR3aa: CASSYGPQETQYF; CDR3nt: TGTGCCAGCAGCTACGGCCCCCAAGAGACCCAGTACTTC
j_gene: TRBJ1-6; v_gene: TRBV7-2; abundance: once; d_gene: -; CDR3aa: CASSSDGDSPLHF; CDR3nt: TGTGCCAGCAGCTCCGATGGGGATTCACCCCTCCACTTT
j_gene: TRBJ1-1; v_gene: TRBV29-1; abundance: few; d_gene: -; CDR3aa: CSVKGEMNTEAFF; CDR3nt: TGCAGCGTAAAGGGAGAGATGAACACTGAAGCTTTCTTT
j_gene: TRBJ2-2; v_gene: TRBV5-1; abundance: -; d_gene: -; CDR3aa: CASSLEGPNTGELFF; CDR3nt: TGCGCCAGCAGCTTGGAAGGTCCGAACACCGGGGAGCTGTTTTTT
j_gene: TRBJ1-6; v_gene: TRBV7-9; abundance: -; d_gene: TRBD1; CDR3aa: CASSYLGGAGSPLHF; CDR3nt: TGTGCCAGCAGCTACCTAGGGGGCGCGGGTTCACCCCTCCACTTT
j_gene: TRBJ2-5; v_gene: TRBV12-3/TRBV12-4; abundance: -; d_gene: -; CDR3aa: CASSPATGLQETQYF; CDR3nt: TGTGCCAGCAGTCCCGCGACAGGATTGCAAGAGACCCAGTACTTC
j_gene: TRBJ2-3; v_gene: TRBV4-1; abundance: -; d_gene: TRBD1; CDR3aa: CASSPGQGALVTQYF; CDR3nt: TGCGCCAGCAGCCCCGGACAGGGGGCGTTAGTTACGCAGTATTTT
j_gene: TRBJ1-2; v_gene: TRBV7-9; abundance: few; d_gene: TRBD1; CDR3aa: CASSSTGDLYGYTF; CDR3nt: TGTGCCAGCAGCTCGACAGGGGATCTCTATGGCTACACCTTC
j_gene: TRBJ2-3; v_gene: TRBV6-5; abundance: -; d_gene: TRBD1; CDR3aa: CASAPGQLTDTQYF; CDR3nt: TGTGCCAGCGCACCGGGACAGCTCACAGATACGCAGTATTTT
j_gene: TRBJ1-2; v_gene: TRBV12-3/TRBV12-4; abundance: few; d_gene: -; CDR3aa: CASSSWRQGSYGYTF; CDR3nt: TGTGCCAGCAGTTCGTGGCGGCAGGGGAGTTATGGCTACACCTTC
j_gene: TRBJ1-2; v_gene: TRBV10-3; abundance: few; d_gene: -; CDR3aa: CAISKGGESRYGYTF; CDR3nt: TGTGCCATCAGTAAAGGGGGGGAATCGCGCTATGGCTACACCTTC
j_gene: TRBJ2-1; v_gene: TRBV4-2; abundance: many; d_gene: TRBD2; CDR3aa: CASSPATSGGWNEQFF; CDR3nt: TGTGCCAGCAGCCCGGCGACTAGCGGGGGTTGGAATGAGCAGTTCTTC
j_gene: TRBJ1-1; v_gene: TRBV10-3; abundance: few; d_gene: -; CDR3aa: CAIRAQGTGGTEAFF; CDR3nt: TGTGCCATCAGAGCCCAAGGGACTGGGGGCACTGAAGCTTTCTTT
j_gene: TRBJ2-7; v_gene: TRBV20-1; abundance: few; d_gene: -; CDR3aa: CSASTDSYEQYF; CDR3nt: TGCAGTGCGTCCACTGACAGCTACGAGCAGTACTTC
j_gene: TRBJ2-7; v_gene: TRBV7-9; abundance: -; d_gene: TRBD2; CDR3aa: CASSAPGLAGGSSYEQYF; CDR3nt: TGTGCCAGCAGCGCGCCTGGACTAGCGGGGGGGAGCTCCTACGAGCAGTACTTC
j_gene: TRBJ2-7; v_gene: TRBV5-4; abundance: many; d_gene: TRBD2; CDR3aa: CASSQHSGGIYEQYF; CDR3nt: TGTGCCAGCAGCCAACATAGCGGGGGGATCTACGAGCAGTACTTC
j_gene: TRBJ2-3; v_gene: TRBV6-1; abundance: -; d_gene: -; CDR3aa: CASNPTVGTDTQYF; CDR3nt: TGTGCCAGCAATCCGACAGTGGGCACAGATACGCAGTATTTT
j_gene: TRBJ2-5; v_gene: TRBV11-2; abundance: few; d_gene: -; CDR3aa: CASSLLVFQETQYF; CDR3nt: TGTGCCAGCAGCCTCCTGGTCTTCCAAGAGACCCAGTACTTC
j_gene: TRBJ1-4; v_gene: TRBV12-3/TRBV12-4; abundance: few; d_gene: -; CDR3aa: CASSLVPTQSKLFF; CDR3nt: TGTGCCAGCAGTTTAGTGCCAACACAGTCAAAACTGTTTTTT
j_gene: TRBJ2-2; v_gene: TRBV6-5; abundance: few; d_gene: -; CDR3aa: CASRLGGGWYTGELFF; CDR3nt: TGTGCCAGCAGACTCGGAGGGGGTTGGTACACCGGGGAGCTGTTTTTT
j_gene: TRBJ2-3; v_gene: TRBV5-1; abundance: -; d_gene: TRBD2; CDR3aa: CASSLGGTSGTQYF; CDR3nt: TGCGCCAGCAGCTTGGGGGGGACTAGTGGTACGCAGTATTTT
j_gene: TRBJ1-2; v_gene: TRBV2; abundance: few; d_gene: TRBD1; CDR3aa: CASGDRGRGGYTF; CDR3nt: TGTGCCAGCGGGGACAGGGGGCGGGGTGGCTACACCTTC
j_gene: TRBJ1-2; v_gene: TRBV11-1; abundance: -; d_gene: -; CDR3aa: CASSDLGQINYGYTF; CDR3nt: TGTGCCAGCAGCGACCTAGGACAGATTAACTATGGCTACACCTTC
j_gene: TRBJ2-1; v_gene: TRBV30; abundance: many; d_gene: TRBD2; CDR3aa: CAWSTGTSGGANEQFF; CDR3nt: TGTGCCTGGAGTACGGGGACTAGCGGGGGGGCGAATGAGCAGTTCTTC
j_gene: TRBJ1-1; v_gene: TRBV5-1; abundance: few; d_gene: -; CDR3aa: CASSLVEGGVTEAFF; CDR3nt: TGCGCCAGCAGCTTGGTAGAGGGAGGGGTCACTGAAGCTTTCTTT
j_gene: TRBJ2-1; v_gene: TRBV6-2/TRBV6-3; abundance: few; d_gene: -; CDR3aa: CASSYSTAGEQFF; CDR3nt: TGTGCCAGCAGTTACTCGACCGCGGGGGAGCAGTTCTTC
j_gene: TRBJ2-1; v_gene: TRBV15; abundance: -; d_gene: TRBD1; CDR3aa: CATSRDRGLYNEQFF; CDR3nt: TGTGCCACCAGCAGGGACAGGGGGTTGTACAATGAGCAGTTCTTC
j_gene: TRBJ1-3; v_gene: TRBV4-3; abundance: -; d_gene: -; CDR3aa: CASSLEDSYGNTIYF; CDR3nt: TGCGCCAGCAGCCTAGAGGACAGTTACGGAAACACCATATATTTT
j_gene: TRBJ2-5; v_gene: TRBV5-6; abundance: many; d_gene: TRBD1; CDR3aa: CASSTTGLGETQYF; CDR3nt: TGTGCCAGCAGCACGACAGGGCTGGGGGAGACCCAGTACTTC
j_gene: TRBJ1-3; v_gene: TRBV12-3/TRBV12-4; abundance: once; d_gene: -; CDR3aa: CASTLTGSAGNTIYF; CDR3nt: TGTGCCAGCACACTAACAGGGAGCGCTGGAAACACCATATATTTT
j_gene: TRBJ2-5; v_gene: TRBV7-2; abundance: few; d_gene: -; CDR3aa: CASSPLAGGGQETQYF; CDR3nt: TGTGCCAGCAGCCCCCTAGCCGGTGGGGGGCAAGAGACCCAGTACTTC
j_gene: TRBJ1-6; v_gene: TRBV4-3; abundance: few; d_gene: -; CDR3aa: CASSQGAGPGNSPLHF; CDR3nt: TGCGCCAGCAGCCAAGGGGCAGGGCCGGGGAATTCACCCCTCCACTTT
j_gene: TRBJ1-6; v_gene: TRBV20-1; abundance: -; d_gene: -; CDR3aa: CSARPQASLSPLHF; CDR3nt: TGCAGTGCTAGACCCCAGGCGAGTTTGTCACCCCTCCACTTT